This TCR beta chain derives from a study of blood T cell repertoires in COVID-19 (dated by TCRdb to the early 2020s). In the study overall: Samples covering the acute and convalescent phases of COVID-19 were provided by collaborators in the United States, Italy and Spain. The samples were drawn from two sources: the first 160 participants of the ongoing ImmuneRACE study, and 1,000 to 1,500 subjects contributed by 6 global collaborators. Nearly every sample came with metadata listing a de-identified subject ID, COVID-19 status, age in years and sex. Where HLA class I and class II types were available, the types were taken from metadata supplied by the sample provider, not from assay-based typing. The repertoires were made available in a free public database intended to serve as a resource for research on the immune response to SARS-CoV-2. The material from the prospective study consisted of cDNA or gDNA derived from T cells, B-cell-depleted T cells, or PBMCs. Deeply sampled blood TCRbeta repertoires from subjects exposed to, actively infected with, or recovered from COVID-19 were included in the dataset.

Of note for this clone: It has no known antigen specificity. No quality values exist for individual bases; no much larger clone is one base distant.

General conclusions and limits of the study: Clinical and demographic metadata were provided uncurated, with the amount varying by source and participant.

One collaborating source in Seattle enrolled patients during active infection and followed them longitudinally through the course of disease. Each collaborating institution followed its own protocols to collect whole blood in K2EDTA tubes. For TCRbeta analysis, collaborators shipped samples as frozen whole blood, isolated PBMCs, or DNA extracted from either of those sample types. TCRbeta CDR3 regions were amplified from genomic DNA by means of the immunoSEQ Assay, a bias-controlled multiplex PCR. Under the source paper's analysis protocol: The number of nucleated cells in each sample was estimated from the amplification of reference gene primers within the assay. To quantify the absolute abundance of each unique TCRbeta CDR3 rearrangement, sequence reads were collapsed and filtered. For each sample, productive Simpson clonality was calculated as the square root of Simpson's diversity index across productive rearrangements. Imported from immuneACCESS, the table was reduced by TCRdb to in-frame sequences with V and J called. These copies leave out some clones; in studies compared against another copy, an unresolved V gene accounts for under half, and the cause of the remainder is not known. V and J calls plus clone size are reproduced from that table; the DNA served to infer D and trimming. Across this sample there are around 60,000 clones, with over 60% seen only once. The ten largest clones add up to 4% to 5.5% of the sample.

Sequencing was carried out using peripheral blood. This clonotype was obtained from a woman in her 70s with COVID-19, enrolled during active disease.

The bases read TGTGCCAGCAGTTACGTTCTCACAGATACGCAGTATTTT. This yields the protein CASSYVLTDTQYF. The rearrangement joined TRBV6-2 or TRBV6-3 to TRBJ2-3; the D gene is unclear. V lost 2 bases and J lost 2 bases; the stretch between them is 5 bases long. The germline V gene supplies CDR1 MNHEY and CDR2 SVGEGT. The CDR3 covers 13 residues, taking in both the cysteine and the phenylalanine. Solely the CDR3 DNA is kept, with 39 bases framed from the first base.